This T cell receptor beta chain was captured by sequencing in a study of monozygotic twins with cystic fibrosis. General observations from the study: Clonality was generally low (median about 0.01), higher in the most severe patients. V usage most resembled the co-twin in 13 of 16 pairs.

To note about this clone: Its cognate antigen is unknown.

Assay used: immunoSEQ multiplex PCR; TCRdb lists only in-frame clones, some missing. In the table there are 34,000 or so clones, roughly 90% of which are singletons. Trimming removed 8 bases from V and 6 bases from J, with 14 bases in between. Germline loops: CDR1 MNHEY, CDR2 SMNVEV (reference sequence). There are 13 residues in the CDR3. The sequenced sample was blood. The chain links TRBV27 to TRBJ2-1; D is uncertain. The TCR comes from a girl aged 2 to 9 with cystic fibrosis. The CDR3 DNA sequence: TGTGCCAGCGGTTGGTCCCCCGGCAATGAGCAGTTCTTC. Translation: CASGWSPGNEQFF.